These 5 T cell receptor beta chains originate from one sample sequenced in a study of T cells in localized non-small cell lung cancer. The protocol was immunoSEQ multiplex PCR, while the TCRdb copy is restricted to in-frame clones and leaves out a portion. In the table there are approximately 15,000 clones, approximately 85% of which are singletons. Source: peripheral blood, taken before any cancer treatment. The receptors were sampled from a woman aged 35-70 years with stage I lung adenocarcinoma.

This clone showed up just once. In DNA, the CDR3 is TGTGCCAGCATAACCACCGAAGGAATAGATACGCAGTATTTT. Amino acid sequence: CASITTEGIDTQYF. This chain joins TRBV6-1 and TRBJ2-3, with no clear D. The V gene's germline CDR1 is MNHNS and CDR2 SASEGT. There are 14 residues in the CDR3. V lost 7 bases and J 5 bases, leaving 16 bases between the germline ends.

The V gene is TRBV10-3, the J gene TRBJ1-6, with a tentative D call TRBD1 (5 bases). Deletions cut 3 bases from V and 5 bases from J, with 8 bases between. Germline V gene data show CDR1 as ENHRY and CDR2 as SYGVKD. This CDR3 has 14 residues. CDR3 bases: TGTGCCATCAGTGATGGCAGGGATAATTCACCCCTCCACTTT. Its protein is CAISDGRDNSPLHF.

This sequence joins TRBV2 and TRBJ2-5; D may be TRBD2 (5 bases). Germline CDR1 reads SNHLY; CDR2 reads FYNNEI. V lost 4 bases to trimming and J lost 5 bases, with 8 bases between them. This CDR3 comprises 12 residues. In DNA, the CDR3 is TGTGCCAGCAGTGTGGCGGGTGAGACCCAGTACTTC. The encoded protein is CASSVAGETQYF.

Comment on this clone: At the DNA level, this CDR3 is encoded by other sequences in the same sample as well. V gene TRBV18 combines with J gene TRBJ2-4; 7 bases agree with TRBD1. Germline V gives CDR1 KGHSH, CDR2 LQKENI. Germline trimming cut 3 bases from V and 3 bases from J; bases unmatched to any gene: 11. CDR3 length: 17 residues. CDR3 loop: CASSPLLLGDSKNIQYF. For the CDR3, the DNA is TGTGCCAGCTCACCCCTCCTCCTGGGGGACAGCAAAAACATTCAGTACTTC. Full variable domain (rest looked up from reference TRBV18 and TRBJ2-4): NAGVMQNPRHLVRRRGQEARLRCSPMKGHSHVYWYRQLPEEGLKFMVYLQKENIIDESGMPKERFSAEFPKEGPSILRIQQVVRGDSAAYFCASSPLLLGDSKNIQYFGAGTRLSVL.

V and J are TRBV28 and TRBJ2-3, with D perhaps TRBD2 (5 bases). The CDR3 loop spans 15 amino acids. Germline assignment: CDR1 MDHEN and CDR2 SYDVKM. The V end lost 7 bases, the J end lost 0 bases, and 14 bases lay between the germline ends. The CDR3 sequence is CASNRGLTSTDTQYF. The DNA for the CDR3 is TGTGCCAGCAACCGGGGTCTCACTAGCACAGATACGCAGTATTTT.